A selection of T cell receptor beta chains follows, all from one sample in a study of neoadjuvant anti-PD-1 for oral cavity cancer. Sequencing was performed with immunoSEQ multiplex PCR; in TCRdb, only in-frame clones are kept and a portion is missing. This table has tens of thousands of clones, roughly 80% appearing once. The sample consisted of PBMCs, taken before nivolumab (anti-PD-1) treatment. Every receptor here comes from a person between 40 and 80 years old with oral cavity squamous cell carcinoma. CDR3s include the opening cysteine and the closing phenylalanine or tryptophan. The D gene is left open where the match is weak. Rows may omit the clone size; those that give it use once, few, many or a size class.

cdr3_nt: TGTGCCAGCAGCCGAGCGGGGGGGAACTACAATGAGCAGTTCTTC; cdr3_aa: CASSRAGGNYNEQFF; clone_size: once; d_call: TRBD2; v_call: TRBV7-9; j_call: TRBJ2-1
cdr3_nt: TGTGCCAGCAGCTTGGATGAGGAATTCACCCTCCACTTT; cdr3_aa: CASSLDEEFTLHF; clone_size: NA; d_call: NA; v_call: TRBV5-4; j_call: TRBJ1-6
cdr3_nt: TGTGCCAGCAGTTACTCCGGGACCGCGAACTATGGCTACACCTTC; cdr3_aa: CASSYSGTANYGYTF; clone_size: NA; d_call: NA; v_call: TRBV6-5; j_call: TRBJ1-2
cdr3_nt: TGTGCCAGCAGCTTAGGGGTGGGAGGGCTGACCTACGAGCAGTACTTC; cdr3_aa: CASSLGVGGLTYEQYF; clone_size: NA; d_call: TRBD2; v_call: TRBV11-2; j_call: TRBJ2-7
cdr3_nt: TGTGCCAGCAGAATTTCTCCGGGACAGGGCTATGGCTACACCTTC; cdr3_aa: CASRISPGQGYGYTF; clone_size: NA; d_call: TRBD1; v_call: TRBV6-4; j_call: TRBJ1-2
cdr3_nt: TGTGCCAGCAGTGAAGCACAGATGTACCAAGAGACCCAGTACTTC; cdr3_aa: CASSEAQMYQETQYF; clone_size: NA; d_call: NA; v_call: TRBV2; j_call: TRBJ2-5
cdr3_nt: TGTGCCAGCAAGGCGGGAGAAGAGACCCAGTACTTC; cdr3_aa: CASKAGEETQYF; clone_size: NA; d_call: TRBD2; v_call: TRBV2; j_call: TRBJ2-5
cdr3_nt: TGTGCTAGTGGTCTCGGGACTACTAGCGGACAGAATGAGCAGTTCTTC; cdr3_aa: CASGLGTTSGQNEQFF; clone_size: NA; d_call: TRBD2; v_call: TRBV12-5; j_call: TRBJ2-1
cdr3_nt: TGTGCCAGCAGTGAGGCGAGGGGGCTGATAGATGAGCAGTTCTTC; cdr3_aa: CASSEARGLIDEQFF; clone_size: NA; d_call: TRBD1; v_call: TRBV25-1; j_call: TRBJ2-1
cdr3_nt: TGTGCCAGCAGTCAGGGCGGCGGGAACTATGGCTACACCTTC; cdr3_aa: CASSQGGGNYGYTF; clone_size: NA; d_call: NA; v_call: TRBV6-5; j_call: TRBJ1-2
cdr3_nt: TGTGCCAGCAGTCCTCCCTCCTATAATTCACCCCTCCACTTT; cdr3_aa: CASSPPSYNSPLHF; clone_size: NA; d_call: NA; v_call: TRBV28; j_call: TRBJ1-6
cdr3_nt: TGTGCCAGCAGCGAGCCTGGGGGGGCTGGGGGGACCCAGTACTTC; cdr3_aa: CASSEPGGAGGTQYF; clone_size: NA; d_call: NA; v_call: TRBV5-6; j_call: TRBJ2-5
cdr3_nt: TGTGCCAGCAGCTTAGCGGGCGCGGGACTGTTTTTT; cdr3_aa: CASSLAGAGLFF; clone_size: NA; d_call: NA; v_call: TRBV7-6; j_call: TRBJ1-4
cdr3_nt: TGTGCCAGTAGTATAGGGCCGAGCCCAGGCTATGGCTACACCTTC; cdr3_aa: CASSIGPSPGYGYTF; clone_size: NA; d_call: NA; v_call: TRBV19; j_call: TRBJ1-2
cdr3_nt: TGTGCCAGCAAGAAGGGATGGATGAACACTGAAGCTTTCTTT; cdr3_aa: CASKKGWMNTEAFF; clone_size: once; d_call: NA; v_call: TRBV6-5; j_call: TRBJ1-1
cdr3_nt: TGTGCCAGCTCACCCGACCGGCTGGGACAGGACTATGGCTACACCTTC; cdr3_aa: CASSPDRLGQDYGYTF; clone_size: NA; d_call: TRBD1; v_call: TRBV18; j_call: TRBJ1-2
cdr3_nt: TGTGCCAGCAGCTTGGAGGCAGATTTGGGTGGCTACACCTTC; cdr3_aa: CASSLEADLGGYTF; clone_size: NA; d_call: NA; v_call: TRBV5-5; j_call: TRBJ1-2
cdr3_nt: TGTGCCAGCAGTGATTGGGGCTCTGGGGCCAACGTCCTGACTTTC; cdr3_aa: CASSDWGSGANVLTF; clone_size: once; d_call: NA; v_call: TRBV2; j_call: TRBJ2-6
cdr3_nt: TGTGCCAGCAGGGCTAGCGGGAGTAGGAATGAGCAGTTCTTC; cdr3_aa: CASRASGSRNEQFF; clone_size: NA; d_call: TRBD2; v_call: TRBV28; j_call: TRBJ2-1
cdr3_nt: TGTGCCAGCAGCTTACACCAGGGTTCGAACGAGCAGTACTTC; cdr3_aa: CASSLHQGSNEQYF; clone_size: NA; d_call: NA; v_call: TRBV11-3; j_call: TRBJ2-7
cdr3_nt: TGTGCCAGCAGCCCGGCGGGGAGGTACCCCGGGGAGCTGTTTTTT; cdr3_aa: CASSPAGRYPGELFF; clone_size: NA; d_call: NA; v_call: TRBV7-2; j_call: TRBJ2-2
cdr3_nt: TGTGCCAGCAGCGGTATCCCTCCGGGACTCGGGGAGCTGTTTTTT; cdr3_aa: CASSGIPPGLGELFF; clone_size: NA; d_call: NA; v_call: TRBV5-4; j_call: TRBJ2-2
cdr3_nt: TGTGCCAGCCAACATCAGACCTACGAGCAGTACTTC; cdr3_aa: CASQHQTYEQYF; clone_size: NA; d_call: NA; v_call: TRBV27; j_call: TRBJ2-7
cdr3_nt: TGTGCCAGCTCACCAGGGACTACCTCCTACGAGCAGTACTTC; cdr3_aa: CASSPGTTSYEQYF; clone_size: NA; d_call: TRBD2; v_call: TRBV18; j_call: TRBJ2-7
cdr3_nt: TGTGCCAGCAGCCTCTCAGGGGGCGCTAGGTCGGAACTGTTTTTT; cdr3_aa: CASSLSGGARSELFF; clone_size: few; d_call: TRBD1; v_call: TRBV7-9; j_call: TRBJ1-4
cdr3_nt: TGTGCCAGCAGTGAACGCGGCAGCTCCAACTATGGCTACACCTTC; cdr3_aa: CASSERGSSNYGYTF; clone_size: NA; d_call: NA; v_call: TRBV6-1; j_call: TRBJ1-2
cdr3_nt: TGTGCCAGCAGAGCCGAGGCAGGGACTGACACCTTC; cdr3_aa: CASRAEAGTDTF; clone_size: NA; d_call: NA; v_call: TRBV28; j_call: TRBJ1-2
cdr3_nt: TGTGCCTGGAGTCTAGGGGGAGTTAGCAATCAGCCCCAGCATTTT; cdr3_aa: CAWSLGGVSNQPQHF; clone_size: NA; d_call: NA; v_call: TRBV30; j_call: TRBJ1-5
cdr3_nt: TGTGCCAGCAGCCCCTTTACCGAAATCGGCTACACCTTC; cdr3_aa: CASSPFTEIGYTF; clone_size: NA; d_call: NA; v_call: TRBV7-2; j_call: TRBJ1-2
cdr3_nt: TGTGCCTGGAGTTTGGGGGGCGCCTCCTCGGCTAACTATGGCTACACCTTC; cdr3_aa: CAWSLGGASSANYGYTF; clone_size: NA; d_call: NA; v_call: TRBV30; j_call: TRBJ1-2
cdr3_nt: TGTGCCAACCCCGGGACAGGGGGACTAGCGGGATACTACGAGCAGTACTTC; cdr3_aa: CANPGTGGLAGYYEQYF; clone_size: NA; d_call: TRBD2; v_call: TRBV19; j_call: TRBJ2-7
cdr3_nt: TGTGCCAGCAAGGATGTGGGGGCCGGGGAGCTGTTTTTT; cdr3_aa: CASKDVGAGELFF; clone_size: few; d_call: NA; v_call: TRBV27; j_call: TRBJ2-2
cdr3_nt: TGCGCCAGCAGTGATCCCCCTAACTATGGCTACACCTTC; cdr3_aa: CASSDPPNYGYTF; clone_size: once; d_call: NA; v_call: TRBV10-2; j_call: TRBJ1-2
cdr3_nt: TGTGCCAGCAGCTTGACCCCCACAGGGGGTTATGGCTACACCTTC; cdr3_aa: CASSLTPTGGYGYTF; clone_size: NA; d_call: TRBD1; v_call: TRBV5-5; j_call: TRBJ1-2
cdr3_nt: TGCGCCAGCAGTGAGACAGACTCTGGAAACACCATATATTTT; cdr3_aa: CASSETDSGNTIYF; clone_size: NA; d_call: NA; v_call: TRBV10-1; j_call: TRBJ1-3
cdr3_nt: TGTGCCAGCTGGGGATGGGGGAAATCACCCCTCCACTTT; cdr3_aa: CASWGWGKSPLHF; clone_size: NA; d_call: NA; v_call: TRBV6-4; j_call: TRBJ1-6
cdr3_nt: TGCGCCAGCAGTGCGGAGCTGCGTGCGGGAGATTGCTATGGCTACACCTTC; cdr3_aa: CASSAELRAGDCYGYTF; clone_size: NA; d_call: NA; v_call: TRBV10-1; j_call: TRBJ1-2
cdr3_nt: TGTGCCAGTAGTATTCAGGCTAGCGTAGAGACCCAGTACTTC; cdr3_aa: CASSIQASVETQYF; clone_size: NA; d_call: NA; v_call: TRBV19; j_call: TRBJ2-5
cdr3_nt: TGTGCCAGCAGTGAACTGACAGGGCCTAATGAAAAACTGTTTTTT; cdr3_aa: CASSELTGPNEKLFF; clone_size: NA; d_call: TRBD1; v_call: TRBV2; j_call: TRBJ1-4
cdr3_nt: TGTGCCAGCAAGCCCTACGAGAACACCGGGGAGCTGTTTTTT; cdr3_aa: CASKPYENTGELFF; clone_size: NA; d_call: NA; v_call: TRBV6-4; j_call: TRBJ2-2
cdr3_nt: TGCGCCAGCAGCCAAGACAACCCCACAGATACGCAGTATTTT; cdr3_aa: CASSQDNPTDTQYF; clone_size: once; d_call: NA; v_call: TRBV5-1; j_call: TRBJ2-3
cdr3_nt: TGTGCCAGTAGTATAATAGCCCGAGGGGGGGACTGCTACACCTTC; cdr3_aa: CASSIIARGGDCYTF; clone_size: NA; d_call: NA; v_call: TRBV19; j_call: TRBJ1-2
cdr3_nt: TGTGCCAGCAGCTTCGGGGGTATCTCGAACACTGAAGCTTTCTTT; cdr3_aa: CASSFGGISNTEAFF; clone_size: NA; d_call: NA; v_call: TRBV7-2; j_call: TRBJ1-1
cdr3_nt: TGTGCCAGCAGCCATCCTGCCACGGACAGTTTCTCCTACAATGAGCAGTTCTTC; cdr3_aa: CASSHPATDSFSYNEQFF; clone_size: NA; d_call: NA; v_call: TRBV4-2; j_call: TRBJ2-1
cdr3_nt: TGTGCCAGCAGCGTAGTTGGCGGGGGGACCCAGTACTTC; cdr3_aa: CASSVVGGGTQYF; clone_size: few; d_call: TRBD2; v_call: TRBV9; j_call: TRBJ2-5
cdr3_nt: TGTGCCAGCAGTTTCGACTTCATTCAGCCCCAGCATTTT; cdr3_aa: CASSFDFIQPQHF; clone_size: NA; d_call: NA; v_call: TRBV28; j_call: TRBJ1-5
cdr3_nt: TGTGCCAGCAGACCCACCAGGGACTCTGGAAACACCATATATTTT; cdr3_aa: CASRPTRDSGNTIYF; clone_size: NA; d_call: NA; v_call: TRBV5-5; j_call: TRBJ1-3
cdr3_nt: TGTGCCAGCAGTTTAGGGACTAGCGGCATCCACGAGCAGTACTTC; cdr3_aa: CASSLGTSGIHEQYF; clone_size: NA; d_call: TRBD2; v_call: TRBV28; j_call: TRBJ2-7
cdr3_nt: TGTGCCAGCAGCTTGGGCGGGGGGCTGCTCGGGAGCTACACCTTC; cdr3_aa: CASSLGGGLLGSYTF; clone_size: NA; d_call: NA; v_call: TRBV5-6; j_call: TRBJ1-2
cdr3_nt: TGCGCCAGCAGCAAGGCGTGGGAGGGCACTGAAGCTTTCTTT; cdr3_aa: CASSKAWEGTEAFF; clone_size: NA; d_call: NA; v_call: TRBV5-1; j_call: TRBJ1-1
cdr3_nt: TGTGCCAGCAGTCCTGTGGAGGGGCGCAGCAATCAGCCCCAGCATTTT; cdr3_aa: CASSPVEGRSNQPQHF; clone_size: NA; d_call: NA; v_call: TRBV28; j_call: TRBJ1-5
cdr3_nt: TGTGCCATCAGTGACCTGGGGGGGGGCCGAGAGACCCAGTACTTC; cdr3_aa: CAISDLGGGRETQYF; clone_size: NA; d_call: NA; v_call: TRBV10-3; j_call: TRBJ2-5
cdr3_nt: TGTGCCTGGAGTCCCAGGGGGGGTGCGAATCAGCCCCAGCATTTT; cdr3_aa: CAWSPRGGANQPQHF; clone_size: NA; d_call: TRBD1; v_call: TRBV30; j_call: TRBJ1-5